This T cell receptor beta chain was identified during a study of cytomegalovirus exposure and HLA in healthy donors. General study points: Among TCR beta chains of equal frequency, HLA-associated ones were more clonally expanded in a later analysis.

This clone came up a few times. Antigen specificity is unknown. The trim removed 3 bases at V and 4 bases at J, leaving 4 bases unmatched. Germline loops: CDR1 SGDLS, CDR2 YYNGEE. This CDR3 comprises 13 residues. Vbeta (60) and Jbeta (13) primers were used in the PCR. Some clones are missing from TCRdb's copy, which holds only in-frame ones; the method was immunoSEQ multiplex PCR. Of about 97,000 clones listed, around 63% are singletons. Input material: PBMCs. The TCR was taken from a human donor in good health. The V call is TRBV9, the J call TRBJ2-7, with 7 bases matching TRBD2. The CDR3 nucleotides are TGTGCCAGCAGCGCCAGGGAGGGGTACGAGCAGTACTTC. Its translation: CASSAREGYEQYF.